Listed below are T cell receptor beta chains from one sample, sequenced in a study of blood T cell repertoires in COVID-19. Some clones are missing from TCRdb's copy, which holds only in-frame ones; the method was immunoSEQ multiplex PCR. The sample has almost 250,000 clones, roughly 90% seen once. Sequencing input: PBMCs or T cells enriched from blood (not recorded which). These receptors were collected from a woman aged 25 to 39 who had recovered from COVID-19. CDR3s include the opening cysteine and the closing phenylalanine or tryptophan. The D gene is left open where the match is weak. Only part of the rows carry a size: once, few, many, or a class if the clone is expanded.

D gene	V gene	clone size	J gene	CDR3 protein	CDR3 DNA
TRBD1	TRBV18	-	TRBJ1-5	CASSLDRDTQPQHF	TGTGCCAGCTCACTCGACAGGGACACTCAGCCCCAGCATTTT
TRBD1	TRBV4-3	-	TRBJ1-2	CASSQDVPGGLNYGYTF	TGCGCCAGCAGCCAAGATGTGCCAGGGGGCCTTAACTATGGCTACACCTTC
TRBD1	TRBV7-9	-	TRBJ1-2	CASSFGDRSYGYTF	TGTGCCAGCAGCTTTGGGGACAGATCCTATGGCTACACCTTC
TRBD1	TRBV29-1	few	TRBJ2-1	CSVEDVTGTGYNEQFF	TGCAGCGTTGAAGATGTGACTGGGACAGGGTACAATGAGCAGTTCTTC
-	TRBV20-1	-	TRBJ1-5	CSIKRDQPQHF	TGCAGCATAAAGCGGGATCAGCCCCAGCATTTT
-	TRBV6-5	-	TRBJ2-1	CASSYSSGTGAQFF	TGTGCCAGCAGTTACTCGTCAGGAACGGGAGCGCAGTTCTTC
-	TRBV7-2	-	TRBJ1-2	CASSPRSFGYGYTF	TGTGCCAGCAGCCCTAGGTCATTCGGCTATGGCTACACCTTC
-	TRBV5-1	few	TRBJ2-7	CASSLGTSPYEQYF	TGCGCCAGCAGCTTGGGGACAAGTCCCTACGAGCAGTACTTC
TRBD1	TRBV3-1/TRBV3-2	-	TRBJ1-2	CASSQGRTGSGYTF	TGTGCCAGCAGCCAAGGCCGGACAGGGAGTGGCTACACCTTC
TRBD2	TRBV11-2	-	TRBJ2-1	CASSQSGRSNNEQFF	TGTGCCAGCAGCCAAAGCGGGAGGTCTAACAATGAGCAGTTCTTC
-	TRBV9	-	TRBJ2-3	CASSEVAADTQYF	TGTGCCAGCAGCGAGGTTGCGGCAGATACGCAGTATTTT
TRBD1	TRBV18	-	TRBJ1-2	CASSLATGGSSNYGYTF	TGTGCCAGCTCACTCGCGACAGGGGGTTCTTCTAACTATGGCTACACCTTC
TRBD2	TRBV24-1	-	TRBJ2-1	CATSLGTSFGSNEQFF	TGTGCCACCAGCCTTGGGACTAGCTTTGGCTCAAACGAGCAGTTCTTC
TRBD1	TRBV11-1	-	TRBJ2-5	CASSKRTGGGETQYF	TGTGCCAGCAGCAAACGAACAGGGGGCGGAGAGACCCAGTACTTC
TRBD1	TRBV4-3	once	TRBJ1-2	CASSQDIDRGYGYTF	TGCGCCAGCAGCCAAGATATTGACAGGGGCTATGGCTACACCTTC
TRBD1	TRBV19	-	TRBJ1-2	CASSISAGGAVDGYTF	TGTGCCAGTAGTATATCGGCAGGGGGCGCGGTAGATGGCTACACCTTC
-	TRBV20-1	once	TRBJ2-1	CSALRQIEQFF	TGCAGTGCCCTTCGACAGATCGAGCAGTTCTTC
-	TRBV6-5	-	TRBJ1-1	CASRQGFNTEAFF	TGTGCCAGCAGACAGGGATTCAACACTGAAGCTTTCTTT
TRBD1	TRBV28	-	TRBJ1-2	CASSPYRGAGYTF	TGTGCCAGCAGCCCTTACAGGGGGGCTGGCTACACCTTC
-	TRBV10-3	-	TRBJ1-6	CAINPGDNSPLHF	TGTGCCATCAACCCCGGTGATAATTCACCCCTCCACTTT
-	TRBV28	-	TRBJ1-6	CASTSTMGRRNSPLHF	TGTGCCAGCACCAGTACCATGGGCAGAAGAAATTCACCCCTCCACTTT
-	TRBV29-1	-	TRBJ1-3	CSVDLPGLSSGNTIYF	TGCAGCGTTGATCTACCAGGACTGAGCTCTGGAAACACCATATATTTT
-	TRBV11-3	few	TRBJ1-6	CASEFSNSPLHF	TGTGCCAGCGAGTTCTCTAATTCACCCCTCCACTTT
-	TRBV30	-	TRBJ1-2	CAWSQQTHGYTF	TGTGCCTGGAGTCAACAGACCCATGGCTACACCTTC
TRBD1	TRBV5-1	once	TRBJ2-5	CASSKDRGRETQYF	TGCGCCAGCAGCAAGGACAGGGGCCGGGAGACCCAGTACTTC
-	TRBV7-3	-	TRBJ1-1	CASSPKSGLSNTEAFF	TGTGCCAGCAGCCCAAAATCAGGGCTCTCGAACACTGAAGCTTTCTTT
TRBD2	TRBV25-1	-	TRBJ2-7	CASSELSGRSPSEQYF	TGTGCCAGCAGTGAATTAAGCGGGAGGTCTCCATCCGAGCAGTACTTC
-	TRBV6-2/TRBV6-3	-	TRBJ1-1	CASSRAGSKAFF	TGTGCCAGCAGTCGGGCGGGGTCTAAAGCTTTCTTT
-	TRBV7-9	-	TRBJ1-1	CASSLVTGSAEAFF	TGTGCCAGCAGCTTAGTTACGGGATCGGCTGAAGCTTTCTTT